Listed below are T cell receptor beta chains from one sample, sequenced in a study of blood T cell repertoires in COVID-19. Profiled with immunoSEQ multiplex PCR; TCRdb holds only in-frame clones, not every one. The table shows 70,000 to 80,000 clones, with 80% occurring only once. Specimen: peripheral blood. The receptors originated from a human donor in a cohort sampled during active COVID-19. Both conserved end residues are part of each CDR3. D genes are given only for firm matches. Clone size is given for some rows only: seen once, a few or many times, or a class if the clone is expanded.

TRBV6-6	TRBJ1-6	.	.	TGTGCCAGCAGTTCGCAGGGGAGTTCACCCCTCCACTTT	CASSSQGSSPLHF
TRBV10-2	TRBJ2-3	.	.	TGCGCCAGCAGTGAAGCGGGTTCGGATACGCAGTATTTT	CASSEAGSDTQYF
TRBV14	TRBJ2-1	TRBD1	.	TGTGCCAGCAGCCAAATACGGACAGGGCGCAATGAGCAGTTCTTC	CASSQIRTGRNEQFF
TRBV19	TRBJ1-2	TRBD1	.	TGTGCCAGTAGTCGCAGTATCGGAGGCGGGACAGGGGTCCTGGGCTATGGCTACACCTTC	CASSRSIGGGTGVLGYGYTF
TRBV5-1	TRBJ2-5	.	.	TGCGCCAGCAGCACGGGACATATGGAGGAGACCCAGTACTTC	CASSTGHMEETQYF
TRBV7-2	TRBJ2-2	.	few	TGTGCCAGCAGCCCTAGACTAGTGGGGGGGGAGCTGTTTTTT	CASSPRLVGGELFF
TRBV7-9	TRBJ2-7	.	few	TGTGCCAGCAGCTTAGCCGCAGGGAGGTTCGAGCAGTACTTC	CASSLAAGRFEQYF
TRBV28	TRBJ1-3	TRBD1	.	TGTGCTCATGGGGGGACAGGGATCTCTGGAAACACCATATATTTT	CAHGGTGISGNTIYF
TRBV15	TRBJ2-5	.	.	TGTGCCACCAGCAGAGGTGGCGGGGATATGCAAGAGACCCAGTACTTC	CATSRGGGDMQETQYF
TRBV6-5	TRBJ2-5	TRBD2	once	TGTGCCAGCAGTTACGGGGGGGTCCAAGAGACCCAGTACTTC	CASSYGGVQETQYF
TRBV6-5	TRBJ1-2	.	.	TGTGCCACCTGGCTGCCGACTAACTATGGCTACACCTTC	CATWLPTNYGYTF
TRBV11-2	TRBJ2-4	.	.	TGTGCCAGCAGCTTAGGAGGGTTGGACATTCAGTACTTC	CASSLGGLDIQYF
TRBV7-9	TRBJ1-4	TRBD1	.	TGTGCCAGCAGCTTACTACAGGGGAGTGAAAAACTGTTTTTT	CASSLLQGSEKLFF
TRBV7-8	TRBJ1-5	TRBD1	.	TGTGCCAGCAGCTTAGGTCAGGGGGACCGTAGCAATCAGCCCCAGCATTTT	CASSLGQGDRSNQPQHF
TRBV6-6	TRBJ2-7	.	.	TGTGCCAGCAGTTACAGGGGCTACGAGCAGTACTTC	CASSYRGYEQYF
TRBV9	TRBJ1-6	.	.	TGTGCCAGCAGCGTACGAGGGAATTCACCCCTCCACTTT	CASSVRGNSPLHF
TRBV7-9	TRBJ1-4	.	.	TGTGCCAGCAGCCGGTCGCAAGGAGTTGAAAAACTGTTTTTT	CASSRSQGVEKLFF
TRBV14	TRBJ1-4	.	.	TGTGCCAGCAGCCAACACAGGTTTTTTGAAAAACTGTTTTTT	CASSQHRFFEKLFF
TRBV7-9	TRBJ2-3	TRBD2	.	TGTGCCAGCAGCCCCCATGCGGGAGGGCCAACAGATACGCAGTATTTT	CASSPHAGGPTDTQYF
TRBV5-6	TRBJ2-3	.	.	TGTGCCAGCAGCTCGTCCCTAGCGACTAGCACAGATACGCAGTATTTT	CASSSSLATSTDTQYF
TRBV19	TRBJ2-5	TRBD1	.	TGTGCCAGTAGTTCGGGACAGGGGCGGGGAGAGACCCAGTACTTC	CASSSGQGRGETQYF
TRBV9	TRBJ1-2	TRBD1	.	TGTGCCAGCAGCGCCCACCAGGGGGGCGTACCTGGCTACACCTTC	CASSAHQGGVPGYTF
TRBV10-3	TRBJ2-1	TRBD2	.	TGTGCCATCAGTGACACTAGCGGGGGGTCATACAATGAGCAGTTCTTC	CAISDTSGGSYNEQFF
TRBV7-2	TRBJ1-4	.	.	TGTGCCAGCAGCTCAAGCGGGGAAGGGGAAAAACTGTTTTTT	CASSSSGEGEKLFF
TRBV6-5	TRBJ1-2	.	.	TGTGCCAGCAGGTCGAGTATCAAAGGCTACACCTTC	CASRSSIKGYTF
TRBV18	TRBJ1-1	TRBD1	.	TGTGCCAGCTCACTACAGGGGGCGAACATGAACACTGAAGCTTTCTTT	CASSLQGANMNTEAFF
TRBV29-1	TRBJ1-5	TRBD1	.	TGCAGCGTGGGGGACAGAGGGTTCCATAGCAATCAGCCCCAGCATTTT	CSVGDRGFHSNQPQHF
TRBV19	TRBJ1-1	.	.	TGTGCCAGTAGGCAGGGCCTAGGGAACACTGAAGCTTTCTTT	CASRQGLGNTEAFF
TRBV5-1	TRBJ2-7	.	.	TGCGCCAGCAGCTTGGGCGGGGAGGGGGACGAGCAGTACTTC	CASSLGGEGDEQYF
TRBV5-4	TRBJ1-2	TRBD1	.	TGTGCCAGCAGCCACCGACAGGGGCTGGATGGCTACACCTTC	CASSHRQGLDGYTF
TRBV7-9	TRBJ1-3	.	.	TGTGCCAGCAGCTTAGCCCAAGGAAACACCATATATTTT	CASSLAQGNTIYF
TRBV30	TRBJ2-5	TRBD2	.	TGTGCCTGGAGTTGGGGAATAGCGGGGGGCGGCCAAGAGACCCAGTACTTC	CAWSWGIAGGGQETQYF
TRBV9	TRBJ2-1	.	few	TGTGCCAGCAGCGTCGACTCCAACAATGAGCAGTTCTTC	CASSVDSNNEQFF
TRBV5-1	TRBJ2-1	.	.	TGCGCCAGCAGCTTGGTGGTAGCCGCGAGGAATGAGCAGTTCTTC	CASSLVVAARNEQFF
TRBV5-1	TRBJ2-7	TRBD2	.	TGCGCCAGCAGCCATCGACTAGCGGGGCTCTCCTACGAGCAGTACTTC	CASSHRLAGLSYEQYF
TRBV27	TRBJ1-3	.	.	TGTGCCAGCAGTTTTGGAGGGGAGGGAAACACCATATATTTT	CASSFGGEGNTIYF
TRBV7-9	TRBJ1-2	.	.	TGTGCCAGCAGCCAAACAGCCATCTATGGCTACACCTTC	CASSQTAIYGYTF
TRBV7-2	TRBJ1-1	.	.	TGTGCCAGCAGCTTAGCGCTGGCCAAGAACACTGAAGCTTTCTTT	CASSLALAKNTEAFF
TRBV7-2	TRBJ1-1	.	.	TGTGCCAGCAGCTTATCCAAGAACACTGAAGCTTTCTTT	CASSLSKNTEAFF
TRBV18	TRBJ1-3	TRBD1	.	TGTGCCAGCTCACCTCCTGGACAGGGGACTGGAAACACCATATATTTT	CASSPPGQGTGNTIYF
TRBV5-1	TRBJ2-3	TRBD2	.	TGCGCCAGCAGCCCCGGACTAGCGGGGGTACTTTCAGATACGCAGTATTTT	CASSPGLAGVLSDTQYF
TRBV2	TRBJ2-4	TRBD1	.	TGTGCCAGCAGTACAGGGGTCATTCAGTACTTC	CASSTGVIQYF
TRBV6-5	TRBJ2-1	TRBD2	.	TGTGCCACCGCCCAGGCGGGAGACCCCAATGAGCAGTTCTTC	CATAQAGDPNEQFF
TRBV18	TRBJ1-5	TRBD1	.	TGTGCCAGCTCACTCGGGACAGGGGAACAGCCCCAGCATTTT	CASSLGTGEQPQHF
TRBV11-2	TRBJ2-3	TRBD2	.	TGTGCCAGCAGCTTACGGCGACGCGGGGGGGCCTCGGTAGATACGCAGTATTTT	CASSLRRRGGASVDTQYF
TRBV24-1	TRBJ1-2	.	few	TGTGCCACCAGGGGCAACTATGGCTACACCTTC	CATRGNYGYTF
TRBV4-3	TRBJ1-5	TRBD1	.	TGCGCCAGCAGCCAAGGGACAGGGGAGGGACAGCCCCAGCATTTT	CASSQGTGEGQPQHF
TRBV24-1	TRBJ2-1	TRBD2	.	TGTGCCACCAGTGTAAGCGGGAGGTACAATGAGCAGTTCTTC	CATSVSGRYNEQFF
TRBV5-6	TRBJ1-2	.	.	TGTGCCAGCAGCTTGGTAGCATATGGCTACACCTTC	CASSLVAYGYTF
TRBV20-1	TRBJ2-7	.	.	TGCAGTGCTAGTTCCGGGTACTACGAGCAGTACTTC	CSASSGYYEQYF
TRBV9	TRBJ1-2	.	.	TGTGCCAGCAGCGGGGGACTCCTCTATGGCTACACCTTC	CASSGGLLYGYTF
TRBV30	TRBJ2-2	TRBD2	.	TGTGCCTGGAAGGATAGCGGGAGGGTGAACACCGGGGAGCTGTTTTTT	CAWKDSGRVNTGELFF
TRBV5-6	TRBJ1-4	.	.	TGTGCCAGCAGCTTGAGGAGAACTAATGAAAAACTGTTTTTT	CASSLRRTNEKLFF
TRBV5-1	TRBJ1-1	.	once	TGCGCCAGCAGCTTCGGGGGTTCGGACACTGAAGCTTTCTTT	CASSFGGSDTEAFF
TRBV18	TRBJ2-7	.	.	TGTGCCAGCTCACCAAAGGGGGGGGCGTCCTCCTACGAGCAGTACTTC	CASSPKGGASSYEQYF